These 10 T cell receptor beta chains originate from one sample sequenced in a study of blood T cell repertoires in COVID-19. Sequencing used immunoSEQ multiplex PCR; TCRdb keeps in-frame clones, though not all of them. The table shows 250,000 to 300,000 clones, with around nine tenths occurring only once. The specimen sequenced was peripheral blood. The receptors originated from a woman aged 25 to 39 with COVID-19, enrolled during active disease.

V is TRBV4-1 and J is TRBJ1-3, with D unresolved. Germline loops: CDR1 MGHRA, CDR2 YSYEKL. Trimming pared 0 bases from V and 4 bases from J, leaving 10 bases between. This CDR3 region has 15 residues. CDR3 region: CASSQDSGPGNTIYF. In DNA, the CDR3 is TGCGCCAGCAGCCAAGATTCGGGTCCGGGAAACACCATATATTTT.

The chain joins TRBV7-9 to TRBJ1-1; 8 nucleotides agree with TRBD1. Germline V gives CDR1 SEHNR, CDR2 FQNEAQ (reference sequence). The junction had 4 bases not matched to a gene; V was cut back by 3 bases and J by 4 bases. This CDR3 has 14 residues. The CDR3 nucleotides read TGTGCCAGCAGCTTTACAGGGGGAGGCACTGAAGCTTTCTTT. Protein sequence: CASSFTGGGTEAFF.

This CDR3 is CASSPTVQGTGELFF. In DNA, the CDR3 is TGTGCCAGCAGCCCGACGGTTCAGGGTACCGGGGAGCTGTTTTTT. The chain employs TRBV3-1 (or the pseudogene TRBV3-2) and TRBJ2-2; weak D call: TRBD1 (5 bases). The CDR3 runs to 15 residues. V shed 4 bases and J shed 5 bases, with 14 bases lying between them. From germline, CDR1 is LGHDT and CDR2 YNNKEL (reference sequence).

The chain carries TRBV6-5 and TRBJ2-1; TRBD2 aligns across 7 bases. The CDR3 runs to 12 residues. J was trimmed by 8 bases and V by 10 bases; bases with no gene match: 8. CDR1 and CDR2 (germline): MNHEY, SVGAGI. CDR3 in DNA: TGTGCCACAGGCGGGAGAAGTCATGAGCAGTTCTTC. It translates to CATGGRSHEQFF.

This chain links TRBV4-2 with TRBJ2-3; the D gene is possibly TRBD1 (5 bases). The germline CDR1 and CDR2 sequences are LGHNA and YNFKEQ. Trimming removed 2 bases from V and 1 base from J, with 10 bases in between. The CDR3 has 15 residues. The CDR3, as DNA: TGTGCCAGCAGCCAACAAGGGGTGGGCACAGATACGCAGTATTTT. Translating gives CASSQQGVGTDTQYF.

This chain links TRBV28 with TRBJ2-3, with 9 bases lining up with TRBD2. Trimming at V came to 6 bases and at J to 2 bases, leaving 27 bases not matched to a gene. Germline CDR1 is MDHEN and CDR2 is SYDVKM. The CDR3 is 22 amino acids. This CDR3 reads CASRLEESLAGRQPTPTDTQYF. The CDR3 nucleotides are TGTGCCAGCAGGCTGGAGGAAAGCCTAGCGGGAAGGCAGCCTACACCCACAGATACGCAGTATTTT.

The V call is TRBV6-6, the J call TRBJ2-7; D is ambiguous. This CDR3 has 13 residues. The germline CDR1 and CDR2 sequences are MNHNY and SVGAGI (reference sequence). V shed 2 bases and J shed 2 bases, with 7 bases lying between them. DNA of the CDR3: TGTGCCAGCAGTTACGTCAGAACCTACGAGCAGTACTTC. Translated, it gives CASSYVRTYEQYF.

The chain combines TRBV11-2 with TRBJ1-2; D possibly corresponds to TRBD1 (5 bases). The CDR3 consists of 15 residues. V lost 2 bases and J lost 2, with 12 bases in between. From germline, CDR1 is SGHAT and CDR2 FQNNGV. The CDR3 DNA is TGTGCCAGCAGCTTACAAGCAGGGCTCAACTATGGCTACACCTTC. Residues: CASSLQAGLNYGYTF.

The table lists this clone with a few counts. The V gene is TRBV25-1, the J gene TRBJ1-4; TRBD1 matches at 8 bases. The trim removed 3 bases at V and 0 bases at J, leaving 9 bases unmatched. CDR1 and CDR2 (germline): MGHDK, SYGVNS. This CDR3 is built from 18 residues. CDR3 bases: TGTGCCAGCAGTGATCCCCGGGACAGGACTGCAACTAATGAAAAACTGTTTTTT. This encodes CASSDPRDRTATNEKLFF.

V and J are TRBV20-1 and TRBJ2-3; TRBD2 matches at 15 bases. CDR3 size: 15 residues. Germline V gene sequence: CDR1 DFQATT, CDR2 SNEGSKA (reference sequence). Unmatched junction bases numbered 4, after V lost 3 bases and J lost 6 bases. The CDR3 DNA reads TGCAGTGCTAGTGGGACTAGCGGGAGGTGGGATACGCAGTATTTT. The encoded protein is CSASGTSGRWDTQYF.